This passage covers 19 T cell receptor beta chains from one sample sequenced in a study of CD8 T cells in ankylosing spondylitis. One entry per CDR3 protein results from TCRdb running MiXCR on the 5' RACE reads. The data show approximately 220,000 distinct CDR3 sequences, roughly 25% seen once. The sample consisted of blood, either unsorted or a sorted T cell fraction (not recorded which). All receptors come from a male donor with ankylosing spondylitis or in good health (not recorded which).

The chain links TRBV6-1 to TRBJ1-4; a possible D gene is TRBD1 (5 bases). The CDR3 runs 14 residues. Germline V gene data show CDR1 as MNHNS and CDR2 as SASEGT. Trimming took off 6 bases at V and 4 bases at J, with 12 bases between the two ends. The CDR3 DNA is TGTGCCAGCAGGGGGACGGGCGTTAATGAAAAACTGTTTTTT. This gives the protein CASRGTGVNEKLFF.

This chain links TRBV20-1 with TRBJ2-2, with a possible D match to TRBD2 (5 bases). Germline V lookup: CDR1 DFQATT, CDR2 SNEGSKA (reference sequence). The CDR3 contains 13 residues. V lost 3 bases and J 5 bases, leaving 10 bases between the germline ends. The CDR3 nucleotides are TGCAGTGCTAGTTCTCTAGCTACCGGGGAGCTGTTTTTT. Its translation is CSASSLATGELFF.

The rearrangement links TRBV4-2 to TRBJ1-2; D call uncertain. Trimming took 2 bases from V and 6 from J, leaving 10 bases between them. The CDR3 is made up of 13 amino acids. CDR1 and CDR2 from the germline V gene are LGHNA and YNFKEQ. CDR3 bases: TGTGCCAGCAGCCAATACGATTTAAATGGCTACACCTTC. This encodes CASSQYDLNGYTF.

This clonotype was counted between two and nine times. V gene TRBV20-1 combines with J gene TRBJ2-2; D is tentatively TRBD1 or TRBD2 (5 bases each). V lost 7 bases to trimming and J lost 11 bases, with 23 bases between them. This CDR3 contains 14 residues. Per germline, CDR1 DFQATT and CDR2 SNEGSKA (reference sequence). The CDR3 nucleotides are TGCAGTGTCCCGGGGCCTGCACGGTTGCGTGAGCTGTTTTTT. Its protein product is CSVPGPARLRELFF.

This clonotype has at least ten counts. The chain couples TRBV5-1 to TRBJ2-7; a possible D gene is TRBD2 (6 bases). Germline CDR1 and CDR2: SGHRS and YFSETQ. V was shortened by 3 bases and J by 1 base, with 11 bases between the two germline ends. The CDR3 runs to 14 residues. This chain's CDR3 is CASSSGVGSYEQYF. The CDR3 DNA reads TGCGCCAGCAGCTCGGGAGTGGGGTCCTACGAGCAGTACTTC.

Notes on this clonotype: This may be a read error: a much more frequent sequence differs by one nucleotide. V gene TRBV10-3 combines with J gene TRBJ1-2, with D tentatively TRBD1 (5 bases). V lost 8 bases to trimming and J lost 0 bases, with 10 bases between them. This CDR3 region has 13 residues. The germline gives CDR1 ENHRY, CDR2 SYGVKD. CDR3 loop: CAIEQAANYGYTF. The CDR3 DNA is TGTGCCATCGAACAGGCGGCTAACTATGGCTACACCTTC.

This clonotype showed up many times. J is TRBJ2-7 and V is TRBV12-3 or TRBV12-4; perhaps TRBD1 as D (5 bases). The CDR3 sequence is 14 residues long. The germline V and J ends were trimmed by 5 bases and 0 bases, with 11 bases remaining between them. The CDR3: CASSTPGISYEQYF. The CDR3 DNA sequence: TGTGCCAGCAGTACCCCAGGGATCTCCTACGAGCAGTACTTC.

This clonotype is a singleton in its sample. The genes are TRBV4-2 and TRBJ2-7; D possibly corresponds to TRBD2 (6 bases). The V gene lost 1 base and the J gene lost 2 bases, with 9 bases spanning the gap. This CDR3 has 14 amino acids. Germline loops: CDR1 LGHNA, CDR2 YNFKEQ. The CDR3 bases are TGTGCCAGCAGCCAAGTAGCGGTGGCCTACGAGCAGTACTTC. Translation gives CASSQVAVAYEQYF.

Many counts were recorded for this clonotype. The chain has TRBV28 and TRBJ1-2; 7 bases are shared with TRBD1. With V trimmed by 1 base and J by 3 bases, 8 bases remained unmatched. The germline V gene encodes CDR1 MDHEN and CDR2 SYDVKM. This CDR3 has 16 amino acids. The CDR3: CASSLSPGQAYYGYTF. The DNA of the CDR3 is TGTGCCAGCAGTTTATCCCCCGGACAGGCCTACTATGGCTACACCTTC.

This clonotype turned up a few times. The chain links TRBV6-1 to TRBJ1-5; D is uncertain. The CDR3 covers 14 residues. Germline CDR1 is MNHNS and CDR2 is SASEGT. Trimming removed 7 bases at V and 7 bases at J, with 17 bases between. CDR3 protein: CASTPAVHGQPQHF. CDR3 sequence (DNA): TGTGCCAGCACCCCCGCGGTACATGGGCAGCCCCAGCATTTT.

This clonotype was found many times. The V call is TRBV10-3, the J call TRBJ2-3; D is unclear. The CDR3 consists of 13 residues. CDR1 and CDR2 (germline): ENHRY, SYGVKD. Trimming took off 4 bases at V and 5 bases at J, with 10 bases between the two ends. The CDR3 here is CAISGALRDTQYF. The DNA for the CDR3 is TGTGCCATCAGTGGGGCCTTGAGAGATACGCAGTATTTT.

This chain links TRBV20-1 with TRBJ2-1; 10 positions match TRBD2. The CDR3 covers 13 residues. Per germline, CDR1 DFQATT and CDR2 SNEGSKA (reference sequence). The junction had 8 bases not matched to a gene; V was cut back by 5 bases and J by 10 bases. CDR3 protein: CSAFLAGAGEQFF. DNA of the CDR3: TGCAGTGCTTTTCTAGCGGGAGCAGGAGAGCAGTTCTTC.

This clonotype was observed many times. This chain uses TRBV7-8 with TRBJ2-3; D gene uncertain. Germline V CDR1 and CDR2: SGHVS, FQNEAQ. The CDR3 is 15 amino acids. Trimming removed 1 base at V and 6 bases at J, with 14 bases between. Written as DNA, the CDR3 is TGTGCCAGCAGCTTAGTAACGGCCCCGTGGGATACGCAGTATTTT. Translation gives CASSLVTAPWDTQYF.

This clonotype was counted ten times or more. The chain uses TRBV27 and TRBJ1-5; 8 bases line up with TRBD1. The germline CDR1 and CDR2 sequences are MNHEY and SMNVEV (reference sequence). The V and J ends lost 8 bases and 3 bases, in that order; junction bases with no gene match: 12. The length of the CDR3 is 16 residues. As DNA, the CDR3 is TGTGCCAGCCAACCTAAGACAGGGGTTGCCAATCAGCCCCAGCATTTT. Its protein is CASQPKTGVANQPQHF.

This clonotype was observed at least ten times. The chain employs TRBV5-1 and TRBJ2-2; 7 bases map to TRBD1. Trimming cost V 0 bases and J 4 bases; bases outside gene matches: 3. The germline gives CDR1 SGHRS, CDR2 YFSETQ. The CDR3 is 15 residues long. This CDR3 is CASSLGQGVTGELFF. As DNA, the CDR3 is TGCGCCAGCAGCTTGGGACAGGGAGTCACCGGGGAGCTGTTTTTT.

This clonotype was counted ten times or more. DNA of the CDR3: TGCAGTGCTAGAGAAAATTCGGGACAGGGGGCTGAAAAACTGTTTTTT. Residues: CSARENSGQGAEKLFF. The J gene is TRBJ1-4, the V gene TRBV20-1; 12 bases are shared with TRBD1. CDR1 is DFQATT, CDR2 SNEGSKA, per germline (reference sequence). The trim removed 0 bases at V and 7 bases at J, leaving 6 bases unmatched. This CDR3 comprises 16 residues.

The chain couples TRBV20-1 to TRBJ1-2; D not certain. Germline values: CDR1 DFQATT, CDR2 SNEGSKA (reference sequence). The V gene lost 0 bases and the J gene lost 7 bases, with 12 bases spanning the gap. The CDR3 consists of 13 residues. This CDR3 is CSARDLDIVGYTF. The CDR3 region has the DNA TGCAGTGCTAGAGACCTAGACATCGTTGGCTACACCTTC.

This clonotype was detected only a few times. V is TRBV7-2 and J is TRBJ2-7; no clear D. Trimming cost V 5 bases and J 3 bases, with 11 bases left between them. Germline CDR1 and CDR2: SGHTA and FQGNSA. The CDR3 loop spans 13 amino acids. Here the CDR3 DNA reads TGTGCCAGCAGCCCCCCGGGCCGCTACGAGCAGTACTTC. This codes for CASSPPGRYEQYF. Drawing the rest from reference TRBV7-2 and TRBJ2-7, the complete variable domain is GAGVSQSPSNKVTEKGKDVELRCDPISGHTALYWYRQSLGQGLEFLIYFQGNSAPDKSGLPSDRFSAERTGGSVSTLTIQRTQQEDSAVYLCASSPPGRYEQYFGPGTRLTVT.

This clonotype was observed at least ten times. The chain recombines TRBV7-8 with TRBJ2-6, with TRBD2 matching over 11 bases. After removal of 2 bases from V and 1 base from J, the junction contained 10 bases not matched to a gene. The germline V gene encodes CDR1 SGHVS and CDR2 FQNEAQ. This CDR3 is built from 20 residues. CDR3 amino acids: CASSLTSGRGAGSGANVLTF. The CDR3 DNA reads as TGTGCCAGCAGCTTAACTAGCGGGAGAGGGGCAGGATCTGGGGCCAACGTCCTGACTTTC.